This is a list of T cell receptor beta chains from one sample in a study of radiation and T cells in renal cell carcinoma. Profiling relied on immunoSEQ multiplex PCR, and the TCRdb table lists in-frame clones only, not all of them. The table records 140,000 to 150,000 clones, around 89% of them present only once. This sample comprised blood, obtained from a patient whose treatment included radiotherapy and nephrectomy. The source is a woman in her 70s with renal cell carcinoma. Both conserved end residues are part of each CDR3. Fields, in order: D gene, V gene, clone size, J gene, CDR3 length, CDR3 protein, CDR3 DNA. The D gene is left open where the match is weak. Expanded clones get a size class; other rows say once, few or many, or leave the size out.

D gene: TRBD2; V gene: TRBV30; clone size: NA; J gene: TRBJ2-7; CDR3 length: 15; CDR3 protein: CACLLRRGETYEQYF; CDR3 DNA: TGTGCCTGCCTCCTTAGGCGGGGGGAGACCTACGAGCAGTACTTC
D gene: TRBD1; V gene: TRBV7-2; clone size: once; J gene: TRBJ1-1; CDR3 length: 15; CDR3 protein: CASSLGTGRNTEAFF; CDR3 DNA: TGTGCCAGCAGCCTAGGGACAGGGCGGAACACTGAAGCTTTCTTT
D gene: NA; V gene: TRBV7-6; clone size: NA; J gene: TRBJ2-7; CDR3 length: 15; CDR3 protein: CASSWDISPTYEQYF; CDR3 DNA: TGTGCCAGCAGCTGGGACATCTCACCCACCTACGAGCAGTACTTC
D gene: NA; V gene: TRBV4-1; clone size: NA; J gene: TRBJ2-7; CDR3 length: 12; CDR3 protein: CASSQVPNEQYF; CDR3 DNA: TGCGCCAGCAGCCAAGTGCCGAACGAGCAGTACTTC
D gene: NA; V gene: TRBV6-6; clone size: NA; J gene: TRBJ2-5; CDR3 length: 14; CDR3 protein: CASSYVQVQETQYF; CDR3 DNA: TGTGCCAGCAGTTACGTCCAGGTCCAAGAGACCCAGTACTTC
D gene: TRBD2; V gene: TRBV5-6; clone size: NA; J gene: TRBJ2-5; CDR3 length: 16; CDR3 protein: CASSPGTSGVGETQYF; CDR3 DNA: TGTGCCAGCAGCCCCGGGACTAGCGGGGTCGGTGAGACCCAGTACTTC
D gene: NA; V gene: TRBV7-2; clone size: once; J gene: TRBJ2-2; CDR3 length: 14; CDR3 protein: CASSLKGGTGELFF; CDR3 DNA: TGTGCCAGCAGCTTAAAAGGAGGCACCGGGGAGCTGTTTTTT
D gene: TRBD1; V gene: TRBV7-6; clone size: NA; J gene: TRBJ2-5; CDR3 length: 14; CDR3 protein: CASSHRGRGETQYF; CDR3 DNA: TGTGCCAGCAGCCACAGGGGGCGCGGGGAGACCCAGTACTTC
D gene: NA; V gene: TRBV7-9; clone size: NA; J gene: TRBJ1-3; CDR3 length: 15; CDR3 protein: CASSPTGNSGNTIYF; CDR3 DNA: TGTGCCAGCAGCCCAACAGGAAACTCTGGAAACACCATATATTTT
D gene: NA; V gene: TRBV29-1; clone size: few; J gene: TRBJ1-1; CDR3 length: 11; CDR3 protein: CSPGEGTEAFF; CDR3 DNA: TGCAGCCCGGGGGAGGGGACTGAAGCTTTCTTT
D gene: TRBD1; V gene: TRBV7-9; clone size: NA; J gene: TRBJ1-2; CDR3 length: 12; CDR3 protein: CASSFDRGGYTF; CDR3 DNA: TGTGCCAGCAGCTTCGACAGGGGTGGCTACACCTTC
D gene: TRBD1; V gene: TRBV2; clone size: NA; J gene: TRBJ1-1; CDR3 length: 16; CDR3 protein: CASSGGTGVLNTEAFF; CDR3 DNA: TGTGCCAGCAGTGGCGGGACAGGGGTGTTGAACACTGAAGCTTTCTTT
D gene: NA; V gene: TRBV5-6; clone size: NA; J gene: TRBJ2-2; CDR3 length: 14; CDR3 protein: CASSLGRSAGELFF; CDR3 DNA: TGTGCCAGCAGCTTGGGCAGGTCCGCCGGGGAGCTGTTTTTT
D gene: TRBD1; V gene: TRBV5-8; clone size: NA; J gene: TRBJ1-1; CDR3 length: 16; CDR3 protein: CASSPGDRDMNTEAFF; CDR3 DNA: TGTGCCAGCAGCCCAGGGGACAGGGACATGAACACTGAAGCTTTCTTT
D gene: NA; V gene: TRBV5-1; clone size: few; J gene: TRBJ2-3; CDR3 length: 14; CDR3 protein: CASSWGPPTDTQYF; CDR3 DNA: TGCGCCAGCAGCTGGGGACCTCCGACAGATACGCAGTATTTT
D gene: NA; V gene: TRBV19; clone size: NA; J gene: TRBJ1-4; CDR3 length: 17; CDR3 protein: CASSISHRQPREEKLFF; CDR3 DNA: TGTGCCAGTAGTATAAGCCACCGGCAGCCCCGGGAAGAAAAACTGTTTTTT
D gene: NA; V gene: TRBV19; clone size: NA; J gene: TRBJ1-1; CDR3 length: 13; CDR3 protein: CASSIGRRAEAFF; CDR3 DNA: TGTGCCAGTAGTATAGGACGGCGGGCTGAAGCTTTCTTT
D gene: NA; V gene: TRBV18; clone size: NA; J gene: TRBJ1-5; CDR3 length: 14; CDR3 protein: CASSPLRSNQPQHF; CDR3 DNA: TGTGCCAGCTCACCACTGCGTAGCAATCAGCCCCAGCATTTT
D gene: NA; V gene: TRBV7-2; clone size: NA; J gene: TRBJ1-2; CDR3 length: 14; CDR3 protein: CASTGTNNNYGYTF; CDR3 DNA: TGTGCCAGCACCGGAACAAATAATAACTATGGCTACACCTTC
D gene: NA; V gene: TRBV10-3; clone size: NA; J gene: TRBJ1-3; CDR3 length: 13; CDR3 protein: CAISLSSGNTIYF; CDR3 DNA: TGTGCCATCAGCCTGAGCTCTGGAAACACCATATATTTT
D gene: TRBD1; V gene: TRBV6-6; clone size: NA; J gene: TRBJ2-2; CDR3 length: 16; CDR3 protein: CASSAGTGVTIGELFF; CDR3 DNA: TGTGCCAGCAGTGCCGGGACAGGGGTAACGATCGGGGAGCTGTTTTTT
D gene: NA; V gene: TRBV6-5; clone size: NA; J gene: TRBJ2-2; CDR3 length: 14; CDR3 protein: CASSLGGNTGELFF; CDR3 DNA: TGTGCCAGCAGCCTAGGGGGTAACACCGGGGAGCTGTTTTTT
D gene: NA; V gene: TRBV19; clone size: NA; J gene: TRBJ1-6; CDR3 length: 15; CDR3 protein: CASSIRRQGNSPLHF; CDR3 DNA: TGTGCCAGTAGTATAAGGCGTCAGGGGAATTCACCCCTCCACTTT
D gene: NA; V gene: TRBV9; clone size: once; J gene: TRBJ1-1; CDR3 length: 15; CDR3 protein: CASSTGTAIRTEAFF; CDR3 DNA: TGTGCCAGCAGCACCGGGACGGCTATTCGGACTGAAGCTTTCTTT
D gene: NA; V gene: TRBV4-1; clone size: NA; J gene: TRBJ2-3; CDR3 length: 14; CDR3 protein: CASSKGGPGDTQYF; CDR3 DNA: TGCGCCAGCAGCAAAGGGGGGCCGGGGGATACGCAGTATTTT
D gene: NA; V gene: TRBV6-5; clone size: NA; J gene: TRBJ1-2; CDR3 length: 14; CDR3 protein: CASSSILQGGGYTF; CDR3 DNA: TGTGCCAGCAGCTCAATTCTTCAGGGTGGCGGCTACACCTTC
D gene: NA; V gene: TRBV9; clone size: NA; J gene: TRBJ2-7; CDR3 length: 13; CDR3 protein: CASNDGTTWEQYF; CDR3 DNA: TGTGCCAGCAACGATGGGACCACCTGGGAGCAGTACTTC
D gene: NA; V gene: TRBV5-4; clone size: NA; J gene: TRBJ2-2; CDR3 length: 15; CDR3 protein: CASSSDSSNTGELFF; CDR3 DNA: TGTGCCAGCAGCTCGGACAGCTCGAACACCGGGGAGCTGTTTTTT
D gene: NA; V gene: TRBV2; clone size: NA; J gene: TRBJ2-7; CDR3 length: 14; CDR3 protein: CASSIAGRSYEQYF; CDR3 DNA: TGTGCCAGCAGTATTGCGGGCAGATCCTACGAGCAGTACTTC
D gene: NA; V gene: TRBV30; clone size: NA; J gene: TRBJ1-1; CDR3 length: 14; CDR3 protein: CAWSVLGRAPEAFF; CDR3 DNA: TGTGCCTGGAGTGTACTGGGCAGGGCGCCTGAAGCTTTCTTT
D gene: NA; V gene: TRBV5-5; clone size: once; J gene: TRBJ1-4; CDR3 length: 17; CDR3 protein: CASSFFQGRTTNEKLFF; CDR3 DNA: TGTGCCAGCAGCTTCTTTCAGGGGAGAACAACTAATGAAAAACTGTTTTTT
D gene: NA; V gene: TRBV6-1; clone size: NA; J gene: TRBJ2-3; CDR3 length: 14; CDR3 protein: CASSEGSPTDTQYF; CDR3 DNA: TGTGCCAGCAGTGAAGGGAGTCCCACAGATACGCAGTATTTT
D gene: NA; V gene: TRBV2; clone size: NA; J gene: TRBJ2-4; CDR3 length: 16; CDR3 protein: CASSEAPGGFKNIQYF; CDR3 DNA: TGTGCCAGCAGTGAAGCGCCCGGGGGATTCAAAAACATTCAGTACTTC
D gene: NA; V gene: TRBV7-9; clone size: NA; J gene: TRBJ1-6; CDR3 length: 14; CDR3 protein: CASSLVGSDSPLHF; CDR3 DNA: TGTGCCAGCAGCTTAGTGGGGTCGGATTCACCCCTCCACTTT
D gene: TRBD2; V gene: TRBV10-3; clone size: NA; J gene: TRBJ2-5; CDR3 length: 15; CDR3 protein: CAISVAGGGKETQYF; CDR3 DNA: TGTGCCATCAGTGTAGCGGGGGGCGGAAAAGAGACCCAGTACTTC
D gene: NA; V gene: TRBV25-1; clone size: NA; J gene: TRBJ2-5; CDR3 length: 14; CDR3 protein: CASSESKAGETQYF; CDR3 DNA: TGTGCCAGCAGTGAATCGAAGGCGGGGGAGACCCAGTACTTC
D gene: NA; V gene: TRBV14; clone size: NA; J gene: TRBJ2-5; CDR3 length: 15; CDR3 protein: CASSQVSRSGETQYF; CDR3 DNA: TGTGCCAGCAGCCAAGTCTCGCGGTCCGGAGAGACCCAGTACTTC
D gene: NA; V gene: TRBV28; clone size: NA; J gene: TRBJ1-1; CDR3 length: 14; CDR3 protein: CASSLPGPNTEAFF; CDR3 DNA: TGTGCCAGCAGTTTACCAGGCCCGAACACTGAAGCTTTCTTT
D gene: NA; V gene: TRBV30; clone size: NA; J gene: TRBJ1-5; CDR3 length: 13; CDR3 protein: CAWSSYSNQPQHF; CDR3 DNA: TGTGCCTGGAGCTCTTATAGCAATCAGCCCCAGCATTTT
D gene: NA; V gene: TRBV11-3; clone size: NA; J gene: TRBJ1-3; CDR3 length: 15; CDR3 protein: CASSVRGGIGNTIYF; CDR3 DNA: TGTGCCAGCAGCGTACGGGGAGGGATCGGAAACACCATATATTTT
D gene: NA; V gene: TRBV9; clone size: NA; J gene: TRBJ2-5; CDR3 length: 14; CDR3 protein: CASSATGIQETQYF; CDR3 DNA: TGTGCCAGCAGCGCCACAGGGATACAAGAGACCCAGTACTTC
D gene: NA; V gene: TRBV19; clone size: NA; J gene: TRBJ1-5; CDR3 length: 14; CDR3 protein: CASNPDSGNQPQHF; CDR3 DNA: TGTGCCAGTAACCCGGACAGTGGCAATCAGCCCCAGCATTTT
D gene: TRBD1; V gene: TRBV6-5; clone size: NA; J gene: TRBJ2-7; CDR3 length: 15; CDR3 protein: CASSSRGTGTYEQYF; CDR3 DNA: TGTGCCAGCAGTTCCCGAGGGACAGGGACCTACGAGCAGTACTTC
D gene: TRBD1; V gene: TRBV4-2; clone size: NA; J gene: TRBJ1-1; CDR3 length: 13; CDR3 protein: CASSQTGQNEAFF; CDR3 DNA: TGTGCCAGCAGCCAGACGGGACAGAATGAAGCTTTCTTT
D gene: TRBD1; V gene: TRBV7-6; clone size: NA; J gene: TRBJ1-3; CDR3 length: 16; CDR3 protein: CASSRDRGKGGNTIYF; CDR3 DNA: TGTGCCAGCAGCCGCGACAGGGGGAAGGGGGGAAACACCATATATTTT
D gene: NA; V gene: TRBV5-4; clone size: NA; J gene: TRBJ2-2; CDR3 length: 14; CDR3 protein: CASSLRTEAGELFF; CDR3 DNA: TGTGCCAGCAGCTTGAGGACAGAGGCCGGGGAGCTGTTTTTT
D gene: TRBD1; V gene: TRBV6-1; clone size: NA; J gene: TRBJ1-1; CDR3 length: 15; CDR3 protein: CASSVGTDMNTEAFF; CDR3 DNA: TGTGCCAGCAGTGTTGGGACAGATATGAACACTGAAGCTTTCTTT
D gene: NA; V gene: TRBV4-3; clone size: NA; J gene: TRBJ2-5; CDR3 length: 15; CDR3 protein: CASSQDPPSSETQYF; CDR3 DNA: TGCGCCAGCAGCCAAGATCCCCCTAGCTCAGAGACCCAGTACTTC
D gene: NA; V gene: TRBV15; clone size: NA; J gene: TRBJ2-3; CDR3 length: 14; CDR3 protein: CATSWDSQRDTQYF; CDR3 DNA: TGTGCCACCAGCTGGGACTCCCAGAGAGATACGCAGTATTTT
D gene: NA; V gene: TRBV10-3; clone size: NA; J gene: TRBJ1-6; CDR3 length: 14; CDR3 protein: CAISEARLRSPLHF; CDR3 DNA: TGTGCCATCAGTGAGGCCAGGCTAAGATCACCCCTCCACTTT
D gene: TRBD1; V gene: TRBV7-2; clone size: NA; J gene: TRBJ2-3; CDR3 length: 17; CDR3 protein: CASSLVSSQGQRDTQYF; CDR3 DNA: TGTGCCAGCAGCTTAGTTTCTTCACAGGGGCAACGGGATACGCAGTATTTT
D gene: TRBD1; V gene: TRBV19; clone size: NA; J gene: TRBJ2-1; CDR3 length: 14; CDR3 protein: CASSIGGQGGDPFF; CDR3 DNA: TGTGCCAGTAGTATAGGAGGACAGGGGGGGGATCCGTTCTTC
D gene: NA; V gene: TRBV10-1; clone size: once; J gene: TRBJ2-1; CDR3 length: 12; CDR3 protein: CASSEGTNEQFF; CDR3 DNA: TGCGCCAGCAGTGAGGGGACCAATGAGCAGTTCTTC
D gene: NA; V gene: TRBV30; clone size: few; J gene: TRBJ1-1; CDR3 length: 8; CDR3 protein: CAWGEAFF; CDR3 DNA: TGTGCCTGGGGTGAAGCTTTCTTT
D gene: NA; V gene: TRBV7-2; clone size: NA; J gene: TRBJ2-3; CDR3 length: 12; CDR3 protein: CASSPRGDTQYF; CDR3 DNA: TGTGCCAGCAGCCCCCGAGGAGATACGCAGTATTTT
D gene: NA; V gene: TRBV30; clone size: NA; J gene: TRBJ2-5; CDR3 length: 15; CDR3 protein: CAWSPGGQGQETQYF; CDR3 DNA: TGTGCCTGGAGCCCCGGGGGGCAAGGCCAAGAGACCCAGTACTTC